This T cell receptor beta chain emerged from a study of CD8+CD57+ T cells in acquired aplastic anemia. By flow cytometry, patients selected for sequencing had shown an expansion of CD8+CD57+ cells. Germline V gene data show CDR1 as SEHNR and CDR2 as FQNEAQ (reference sequence). V lost 6 bases to trimming and J lost 5 bases, with 15 bases between them. This CDR3 is 14 amino acids long. This clonotype was seen only once. Investigators profiled TCR beta VDJ and CDR3 from genomic DNA template. MiXCR was run by TCRdb on the reads, yielding one entry per CDR3 protein. The table has fewer than 250,000 distinct CDR3 sequences, 45% to 50% seen once.

This receptor was obtained from a human donor with aplastic anemia. Input material: sorted CD4+, CD8+, or CD8+CD57+ T cells (not recorded which) from PBMCs. The chain combines TRBV7-9 with TRBJ2-3; D perhaps matches TRBD2 (6 bases). CDR3 sequence: CASRGTGAGDTQYF. Written as DNA, the CDR3 is TGTGCCAGCAGGGGGACTGGCGCGGGAGATACGCAGTATTTT.